Detailed here is one TCR beta chain. The antigen is not known. Sequenced by immunoSEQ multiplex PCR; TCRdb stores in-frame clones only, minus some. The table lists approximately 160,000 clones, around nine tenths of them singletons. This entry comes from a study of cytotoxic CD8 clonotypes in ibrutinib-treated CLL. Study-level results: Stable or contracted on treatment, public clonotypes were also uncommon. Ibrutinib response saw clonality rise, and progression saw it return toward baseline. Clonality measured at baseline exceeded age-matched healthy donors, tracking circulating CD8+ T-cell counts.

With cryopreserved PBMCs as the source, around 2 micrograms of genomic DNA went to TCR beta libraries. This CDR3 has 16 amino acids. After removal of 1 base from V and 5 bases from J, the junction contained 7 bases not matched to a gene. Per germline, CDR1 KGHSH and CDR2 LQKENI. The material was PBMCs, obtained at disease progression, from a patient treated with ibrutinib. The TCR comes from a human donor with chronic lymphocytic leukemia. V is TRBV18 and J is TRBJ2-5; 10 positions match TRBD2. The CDR3, as DNA: TGTGCCAGCTCACCACGACTAGCGGGCCGAGGGGAGACCCAGTACTTC. Protein sequence: CASSPRLAGRGETQYF.